The 11 T cell receptor beta chains listed next were all sequenced from one sample in a study of blood T cell repertoires in COVID-19. Sequencing used immunoSEQ multiplex PCR; TCRdb keeps in-frame clones, though not all of them. The sample lists about 180,000 clones; about 88% were seen once. The sample consisted of PBMCs or T cells enriched from blood (not recorded which). These receptors were collected from a woman between 40 and 50 years old with acute COVID-19.

The genes are TRBV29-1 and TRBJ2-3, with TRBD1 matching 10 bases. Germline values: CDR1 SQVTM, CDR2 ANQGSEA. This CDR3 has 16 residues. V lost 0 bases and J lost 4; bases outside the gene matches: 7. The CDR3 nucleotides read TGCAGCGTTGAAGATTGGGACAGGGGCGAAGCAGATACGCAGTATTTT. This codes for CSVEDWDRGEADTQYF.

The gene calls are TRBV3-1 (or the pseudogene TRBV3-2) and TRBJ2-7; TRBD1 is a possible D gene (6 bases). The CDR3 extends over 15 amino acids. CDR1 and CDR2 from the germline V gene are LGHDT and YNNKEL (reference sequence). The ends were cut back, 1 base at V and 3 bases at J, with 13 bases in the middle. The CDR3 protein is CASSQALGQFYEQYF. The CDR3 DNA is TGTGCCAGCAGCCAAGCCCTCGGACAGTTCTACGAGCAGTACTTC.

V usage is TRBV7-9 and J usage is TRBJ1-1, with D perhaps TRBD1 (6 bases). V shed 5 bases and J shed 6 bases, with 16 bases lying between them. The CDR3 has 14 amino acids. Germline assignment: CDR1 SEHNR and CDR2 FQNEAQ (reference sequence). As DNA, the CDR3 is TGTGCCAGCAGCCATCAGGGGCGCGTAGCTGAAGCTTTCTTT. Its translation: CASSHQGRVAEAFF.

The chain joins TRBV11-2 to TRBJ2-2; D might be TRBD1 (6 bases). The CDR3 is 17 residues long. Trimming pared 7 bases from V and 5 bases from J, leaving 23 bases between. Germline CDR1 SGHAT, CDR2 FQNNGV. The CDR3 DNA sequence: TGTGCCAGCACCGTCAGAGTGGGGGCATCGGGTACCGGGGAGCTGTTTTTT. It specifies CASTVRVGASGTGELFF. Full variable domain (outside the CDR3, taken from reference TRBV11-2 and TRBJ2-2): EAGVAQSPRYKIIEKRQSVAFWCNPISGHATLYWYQQILGQGPKLLIQFQNNGVVDDSQLPKDRFSAERLKGVDSTLKIQPAKLEDSAVYLCASTVRVGASGTGELFFGEGSRLTVL.

The chain carries TRBV4-3 and TRBJ2-7; 7 bases are shared with TRBD2. Trimming cost V 1 base and J 2 bases; bases outside gene matches: 8. Germline CDR1 and CDR2: LGHNA and YSLEER. This CDR3 region has 16 residues. CDR3 bases: TGCGCCAGCAGCCAAGGGTATCCTAGCGGAGCCTACGAGCAGTACTTC. This encodes CASSQGYPSGAYEQYF.

CDR3 residues: CASTDRYNEQFF. CDR3 DNA sequence: TGTGCCAGCACGGACAGATACAATGAGCAGTTCTTC. J is TRBJ2-1 and V is TRBV6-5, with D possibly matching TRBD1 (6 bases). CDR3 length equals 12 residues. CDR1 and CDR2 from the germline V gene are MNHEY and SVGAGI. Trimming removed 7 bases at V and 4 bases at J, with 8 bases between.

The chain employs TRBV5-4 and TRBJ2-1, with 9 bases that match TRBD2. V shed 4 bases and J 8 bases; nucleotides not matched to a gene: 10. CDR3 length: 15 residues. The V gene's germline CDR1 is SGHNT and CDR2 YYREEE (reference sequence). The CDR3 DNA sequence: TGTGCCAGCAGCCAGGGCGGGACTAGCCGAGATGAGCAGTTCTTC. Translation gives CASSQGGTSRDEQFF. Based on the CDR3 plus reference TRBV5-4 and TRBJ2-1, the full variable domain is ETGVTQSPTHLIKTRGQQVTLRCSSQSGHNTVSWYQQALGQGPQFIFQYYREEENGRGNFPPRFSGLQFPNYSSELNVNALELDDSALYLCASSQGGTSRDEQFFGPGTRLTVL.

J is TRBJ2-2 and V is TRBV5-4; D unresolved. Trimming took off 4 bases at V and 1 base at J, with 8 bases between the two ends. Germline CDR1 SGHNT, CDR2 YYREEE (reference sequence). This CDR3 has 14 amino acids. DNA for the CDR3: TGTGCCAGCAGCATCACATTGAACACCGGGGAGCTGTTTTTT. Its protein is CASSITLNTGELFF.

This chain uses TRBV2 with TRBJ2-7; D is uncertain. The germline gives CDR1 SNHLY, CDR2 FYNNEI. Between the trimmed V and J ends, which lost 4 bases and 3 bases, there was a span of 7 bases. CDR3 length equals 12 residues. The CDR3 protein is CASSGTVYEQYF. The CDR3 nucleotides read TGTGCCAGCAGTGGAACAGTCTACGAGCAGTACTTC.

The V gene is TRBV28, the J gene TRBJ1-6; D uncertain. The V gene lost 8 bases and the J gene lost 1 base, with 6 bases spanning the gap. Per germline, CDR1 MDHEN and CDR2 SYDVKM. The CDR3 extends over 13 amino acids. The CDR3 bases are TGTGCCAGCCTCCTTTCCTATAATTCACCCCTCCACTTT. Translation gives CASLLSYNSPLHF.

This chain uses TRBV4-2 with TRBJ2-3; D is ambiguous. The CDR3 length is 14 residues. Germline CDR1 LGHNA, CDR2 YNFKEQ. V was pared by 1 base and J by 1 base, with 6 bases between. CDR3 bases: TGTGCCAGCAGCCAAGTCGAGGGCACAGATACGCAGTATTTT. It yields the protein CASSQVEGTDTQYF.